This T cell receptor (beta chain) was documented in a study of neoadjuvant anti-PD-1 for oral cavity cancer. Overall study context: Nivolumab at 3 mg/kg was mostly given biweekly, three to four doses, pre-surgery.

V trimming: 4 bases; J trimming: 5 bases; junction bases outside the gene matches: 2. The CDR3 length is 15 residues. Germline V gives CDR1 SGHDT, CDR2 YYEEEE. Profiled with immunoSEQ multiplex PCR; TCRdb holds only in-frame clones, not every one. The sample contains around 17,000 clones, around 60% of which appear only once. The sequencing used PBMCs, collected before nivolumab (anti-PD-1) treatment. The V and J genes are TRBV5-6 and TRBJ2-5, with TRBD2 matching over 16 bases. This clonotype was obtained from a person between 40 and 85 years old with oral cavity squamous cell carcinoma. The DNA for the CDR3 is TGTGCCAGCAGCCCGGGACTAGCGGGAGGGGAGACCCAGTACTTC. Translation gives CASSPGLAGGETQYF.